This TCR beta chain was recovered during a study of CD8 T cells in Susac syndrome. An input of roughly 0.5 to 1 ug of RNA was subjected to reverse transcription using random hexamers. Each CDR3 protein is one row after TCRdb ran MiXCR on the immunoSEQ multiplex PCR reads. The table includes under 550,000 distinct CDR3 sequences, more than 70% detected once. The germline V gene has CDR1 LNHDA and CDR2 SQIVND (reference sequence). V shed 6 bases and J shed 0 bases, with 11 bases lying between them. The CDR3 totals 15 residues. The rearrangement joins TRBV19 to TRBJ2-2, with a possible D match to TRBD1 (5 bases). Sequenced: CD8+ T cells from PBMCs. The sequence was obtained from a human donor with multiple sclerosis. This CDR3 reads CASRPTESNTGELFF. The CDR3 DNA reads TGTGCCAGTAGGCCGACAGAATCGAACACCGGGGAGCTGTTTTTT.